This T cell receptor (beta chain) was identified in a study of cytomegalovirus exposure and HLA in healthy donors. Study outcomes and limitations: A later analysis linked a missense DCLRE1C variant to TCR beta V- and J-gene trimming. Specificity for CMV antigens was confirmed in vitro for three of the CMV-associated chains.

The CDR3 consists of 11 residues. Germline loops: CDR1 SNHLY, CDR2 FYNNEI. The germline V and J ends were trimmed by 0 bases and 7 bases, with 3 bases remaining between them. This clone showed up just once. Its antigen is still unknown. It was with 60 Vbeta and 13 Jbeta primers that the PCR ran. TCRdb's table, derived via immunoSEQ multiplex PCR, lists solely in-frame clones and lacks some. In the table there are 120,000 to 150,000 clones, roughly 84% of which are singletons. Sequenced sample: PBMCs. This chain uses TRBV2 with TRBJ2-5; D gene unclear. This TCR was recovered from a boy between 2 and 10 years old in good health and CMV-seronegative. The chain's CDR3 is CASSEARTQYF. DNA for the CDR3: TGTGCCAGCAGTGAAGCGCGGACCCAGTACTTC.